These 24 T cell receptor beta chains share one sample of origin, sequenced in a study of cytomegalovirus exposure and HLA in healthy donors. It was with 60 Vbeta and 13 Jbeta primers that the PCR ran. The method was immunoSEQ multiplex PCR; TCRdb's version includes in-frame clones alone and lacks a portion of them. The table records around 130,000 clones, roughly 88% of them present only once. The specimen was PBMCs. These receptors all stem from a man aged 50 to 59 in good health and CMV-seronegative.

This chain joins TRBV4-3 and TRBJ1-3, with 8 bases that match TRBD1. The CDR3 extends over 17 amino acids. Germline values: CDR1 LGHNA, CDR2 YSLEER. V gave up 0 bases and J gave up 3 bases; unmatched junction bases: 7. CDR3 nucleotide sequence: TGCGCCAGCAGCCAAGATTTTCAGGGGGCTTATGGAAACACCATATATTTT. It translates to CASSQDFQGAYGNTIYF.

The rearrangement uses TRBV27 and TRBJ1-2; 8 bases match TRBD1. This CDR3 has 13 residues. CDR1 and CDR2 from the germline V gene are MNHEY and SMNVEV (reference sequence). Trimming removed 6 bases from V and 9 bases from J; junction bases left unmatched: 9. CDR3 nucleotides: TGTGCCAGCAGCCCAGGGGGCAGGCCCAGCTACACCTTC. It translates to CASSPGGRPSYTF.

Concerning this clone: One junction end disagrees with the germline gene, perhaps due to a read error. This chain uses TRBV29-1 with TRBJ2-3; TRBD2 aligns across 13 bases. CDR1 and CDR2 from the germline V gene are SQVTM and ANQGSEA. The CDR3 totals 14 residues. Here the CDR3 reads CSGKTSGGPDMQYF. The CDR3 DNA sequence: TGCAGCGGGAAGACTAGCGGGGGGCCAGATATGCAGTATTTT.

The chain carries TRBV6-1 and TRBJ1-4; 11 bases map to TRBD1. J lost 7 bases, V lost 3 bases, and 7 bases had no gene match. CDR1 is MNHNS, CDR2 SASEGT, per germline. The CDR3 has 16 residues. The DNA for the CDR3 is TGTGCCAGCAGTGATGGGGTGGGGACAGGGGGTGAAAAACTGTTTTTT. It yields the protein CASSDGVGTGGEKLFF.

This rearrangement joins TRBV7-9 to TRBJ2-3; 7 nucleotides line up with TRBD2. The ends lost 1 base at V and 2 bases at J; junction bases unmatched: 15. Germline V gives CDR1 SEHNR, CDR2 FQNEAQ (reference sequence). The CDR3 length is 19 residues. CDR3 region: CASSLGVSAAGEPTDTQYF. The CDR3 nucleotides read TGTGCCAGCAGCTTAGGGGTATCGGCGGCGGGGGAGCCCACAGATACGCAGTATTTT.

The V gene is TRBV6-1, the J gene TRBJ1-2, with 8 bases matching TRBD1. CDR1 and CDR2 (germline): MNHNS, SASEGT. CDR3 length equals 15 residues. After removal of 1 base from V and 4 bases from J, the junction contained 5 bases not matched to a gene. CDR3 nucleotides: TGTGCCAGCAGTGAAGTTGACAGGGGCGCCTATGGCTACACCTTC. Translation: CASSEVDRGAYGYTF.

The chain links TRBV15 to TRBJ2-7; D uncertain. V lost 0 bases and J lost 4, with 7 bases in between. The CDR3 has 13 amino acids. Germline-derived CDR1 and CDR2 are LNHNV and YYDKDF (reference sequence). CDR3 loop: CATSRDFGYEQYF. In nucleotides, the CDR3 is TGTGCCACCAGCAGAGATTTCGGGTACGAGCAGTACTTC.

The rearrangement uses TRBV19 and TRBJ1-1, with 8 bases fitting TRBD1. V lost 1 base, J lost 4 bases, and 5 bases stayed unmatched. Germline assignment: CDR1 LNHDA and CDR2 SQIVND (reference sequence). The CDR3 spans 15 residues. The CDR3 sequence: CASSIAAGGLTEAFF. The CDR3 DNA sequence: TGTGCCAGTAGTATAGCCGCAGGGGGCCTCACTGAAGCTTTCTTT. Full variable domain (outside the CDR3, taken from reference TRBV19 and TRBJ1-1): DGGITQSPKYLFRKEGQNVTLSCEQNLNHDAMYWYRQDPGQGLRLIYYSQIVNDFQKGDIAEGYSVSREKKESFPLTVTSAQKNPTAFYLCASSIAAGGLTEAFFGQGTRLTVV.

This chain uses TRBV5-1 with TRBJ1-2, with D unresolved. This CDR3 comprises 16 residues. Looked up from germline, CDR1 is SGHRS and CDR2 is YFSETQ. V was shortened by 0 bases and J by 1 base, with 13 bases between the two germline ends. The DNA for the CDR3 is TGCGCCAGCAGCTTGGTATCCCGGACTTATAACTATGGCTACACCTTC. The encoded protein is CASSLVSRTYNYGYTF.

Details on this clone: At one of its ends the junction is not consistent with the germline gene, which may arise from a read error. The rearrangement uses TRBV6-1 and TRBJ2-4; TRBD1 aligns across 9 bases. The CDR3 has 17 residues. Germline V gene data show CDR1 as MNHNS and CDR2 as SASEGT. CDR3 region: CASSEELRSVEHRGRGF. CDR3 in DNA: TGTGCCAGCAGTGAAGAGTTGCGTTCGGTGGAACACAGGGGGCGCGGGTTC.

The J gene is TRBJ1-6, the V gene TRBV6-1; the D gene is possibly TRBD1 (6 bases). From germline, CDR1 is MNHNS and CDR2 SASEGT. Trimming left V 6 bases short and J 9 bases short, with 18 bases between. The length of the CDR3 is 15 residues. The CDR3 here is CASRGQGNSPSPLHF. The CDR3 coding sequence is TGTGCCAGCAGGGGGCAGGGGAATTCCCCTTCACCCCTCCACTTT.

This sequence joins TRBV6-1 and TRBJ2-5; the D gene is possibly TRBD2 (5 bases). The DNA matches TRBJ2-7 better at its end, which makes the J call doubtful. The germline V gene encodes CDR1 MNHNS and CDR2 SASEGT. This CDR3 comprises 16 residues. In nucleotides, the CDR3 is TGTGCCAGCAGTGAAGCAGAGCGGTGGTACTCCTACGAGCAGTACTTC. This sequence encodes CASSEAERWYSYEQYF.

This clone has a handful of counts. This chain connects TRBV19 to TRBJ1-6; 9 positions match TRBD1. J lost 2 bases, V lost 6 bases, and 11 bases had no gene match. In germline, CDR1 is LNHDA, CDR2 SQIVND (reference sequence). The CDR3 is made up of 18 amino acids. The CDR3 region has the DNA TGTGCCAGTAGAATCGGACAGGGGCGTCGCCCCTATAATTCACCCCTCCACTTT. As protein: CASRIGQGRRPYNSPLHF.

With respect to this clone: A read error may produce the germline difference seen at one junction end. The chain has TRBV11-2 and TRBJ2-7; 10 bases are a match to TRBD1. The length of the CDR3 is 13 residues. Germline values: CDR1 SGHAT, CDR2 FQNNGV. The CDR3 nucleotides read TGTGCCAGCAGCTTAGACCTGGACAGGGGGGTTGACTTC. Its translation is CASSLDLDRGVDF.

CDR3: CASSPAGGPNTQYF. The CDR3 DNA follows: TGTGCCAGCAGTCCAGCGGGGGGGCCAAATACGCAGTATTTT. The chain joins TRBV27 to TRBJ2-3; TRBD2 aligns across 10 bases. The V gene end was trimmed by 5 bases and the J gene end by 7 bases; junction bases not matched to a gene: 6. Germline CDR1 reads MNHEY; CDR2 reads SMNVEV (reference sequence). The CDR3 length is 14 residues.

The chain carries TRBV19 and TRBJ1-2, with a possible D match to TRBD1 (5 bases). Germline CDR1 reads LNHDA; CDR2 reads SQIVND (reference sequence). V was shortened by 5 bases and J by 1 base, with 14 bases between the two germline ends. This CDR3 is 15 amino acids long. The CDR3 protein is CASSWGDSDNYGYTF. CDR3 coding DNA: TGTGCCAGTAGTTGGGGGGATTCGGATAACTATGGCTACACCTTC.

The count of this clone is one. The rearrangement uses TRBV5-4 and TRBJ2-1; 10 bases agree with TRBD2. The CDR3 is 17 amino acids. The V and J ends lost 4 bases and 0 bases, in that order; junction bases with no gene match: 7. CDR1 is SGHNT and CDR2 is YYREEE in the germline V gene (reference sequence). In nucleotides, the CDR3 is TGTGCCAGCAGCCTGACTAGCGGGTTAAGCTCCTACAATGAGCAGTTCTTC. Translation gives CASSLTSGLSSYNEQFF.

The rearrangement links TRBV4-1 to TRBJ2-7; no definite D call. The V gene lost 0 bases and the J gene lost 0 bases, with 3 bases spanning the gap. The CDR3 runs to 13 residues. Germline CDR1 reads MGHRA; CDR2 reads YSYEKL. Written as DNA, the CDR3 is TGCGCCAGCAGCCAAGACGGCTCCTACGAGCAGTACTTC. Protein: CASSQDGSYEQYF.

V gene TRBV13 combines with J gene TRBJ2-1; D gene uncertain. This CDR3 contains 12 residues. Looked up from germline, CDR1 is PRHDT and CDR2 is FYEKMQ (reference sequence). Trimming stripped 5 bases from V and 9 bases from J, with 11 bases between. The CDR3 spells CASSPNRGEQFF. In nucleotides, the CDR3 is TGTGCCAGCAGCCCCAACCGCGGTGAGCAGTTCTTC. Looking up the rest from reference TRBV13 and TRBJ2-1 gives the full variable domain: AAGVIQSPRHLIKEKRETATLKCYPIPRHDTVYWYQQGPGQDPQFLISFYEKMQSDKGSIPDRFSAQQFSDYHSELNMSSLELGDSALYFCASSPNRGEQFFGPGTRLTVL.

CDR3 amino acids: CASSPGTSGGAVYEQYF. CDR3 nucleotides: TGTGCCAGCAGCCCGGGGACTAGCGGGGGGGCGGTCTACGAGCAGTACTTC. V is TRBV4-2 and J is TRBJ2-7; 16 bases map to TRBD2. The CDR3 is 17 amino acids. Germline V gene data show CDR1 as LGHNA and CDR2 as YNFKEQ. V dropped 4 bases and J dropped 3; count of bases not matched to a gene: 6.

The CDR3: CASTHLLAGGNTGELFF. CDR3 bases: TGTGCCAGTACCCACCTACTAGCGGGGGGGAACACCGGGGAGCTGTTTTTT. The rearrangement uses TRBV19 and TRBJ2-2; 12 nucleotides agree with TRBD2. The germline V gene encodes CDR1 LNHDA and CDR2 SQIVND (reference sequence). Trimming cost V 7 bases and J 1 base; bases outside gene matches: 7. This CDR3 is 17 amino acids long.

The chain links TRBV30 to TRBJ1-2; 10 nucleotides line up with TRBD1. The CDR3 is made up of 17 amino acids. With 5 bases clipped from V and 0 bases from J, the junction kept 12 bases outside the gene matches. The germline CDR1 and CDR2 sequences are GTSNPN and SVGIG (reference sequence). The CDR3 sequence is CAWLLYGTGVPNYGYTF. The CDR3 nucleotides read TGTGCCTGGCTATTATACGGGACAGGGGTTCCTAACTATGGCTACACCTTC. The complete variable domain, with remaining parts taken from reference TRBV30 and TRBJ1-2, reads SQTIHQWPATLVQPVGSPLSLECTVEGTSNPNLYWYRQAAGRGLQLLFYSVGIGQISSEVPQNLSASRPQDRQFILSSKKLLLSDSGFYLCAWLLYGTGVPNYGYTFGSGTRLTVV.

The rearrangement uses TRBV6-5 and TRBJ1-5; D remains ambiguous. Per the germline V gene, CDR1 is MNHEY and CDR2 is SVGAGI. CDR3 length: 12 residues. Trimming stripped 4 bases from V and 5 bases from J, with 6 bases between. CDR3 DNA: TGTGCCAGCAGTTCTACCGATCAGCCCCAGCATTTT. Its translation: CASSSTDQPQHF.

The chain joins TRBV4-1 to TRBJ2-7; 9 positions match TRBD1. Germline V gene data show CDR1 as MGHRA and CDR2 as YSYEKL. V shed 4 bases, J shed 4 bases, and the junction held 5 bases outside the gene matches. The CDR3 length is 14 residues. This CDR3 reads CASSRPGQGYEQYF. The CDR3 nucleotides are TGCGCCAGCAGCCGGCCGGGACAGGGTTACGAGCAGTACTTC.